These 24 T cell receptor beta chains share one sample of origin, sequenced in a study of regulatory T cells in long-lasting Graves disease. Arm-PCR with iRepertoire HTBI primers amplified the CDR3 regions for these TCR beta libraries. TCRdb re-called the multiplex PCR reads with MiXCR, one entry per CDR3 protein. The sample gives about 660,000 distinct CDR3 sequences, about 32% of which show up once; 42% is in the top ten. Documented time point: persistent/refractory GD, antithyroid drugs over 5 years with positive TRAb. Preparation of the TCR library used RNA extracted from PBMCs. The specimen comprised peripheral blood mononuclear cells (PBMCs), sampled when the disease was refractory, from a patient treated with antithyroid drugs. Every receptor here comes from a female donor with Graves disease.

Only one count was recorded for this clonotype. The V gene is TRBV6-2 or TRBV6-3, the J gene TRBJ2-2; TRBD2 might be the D (5 bases). The CDR3 has 15 amino acids. The germline gives CDR1 MNHEY, CDR2 SVGEGT. Between the trimmed V and J ends, which lost 5 bases and 8 bases, there was a span of 18 bases. The chain's CDR3 is CASSRPNLTGGELFF. The CDR3 bases are TGTGCCAGCAGTCGCCCTAACTTAACGGGAGGGGAGCTGTTTTTT.

In its sample, this clonotype was seen a few times. This rearrangement joins TRBV5-1 to TRBJ2-7, with 10 bases that match TRBD2. The ends lost 0 bases at V and 4 bases at J; junction bases unmatched: 4. Germline V gives CDR1 SGHRS, CDR2 YFSETQ. This CDR3 has 15 amino acids. CDR3 amino acids: CASSLESGRDYEQYF. The CDR3 DNA reads TGCGCCAGCAGCTTGGAGAGCGGGAGGGATTACGAGCAGTACTTC. The entire variable domain, with the rest obtained from reference TRBV5-1 and TRBJ2-7, is as follows: KAGVTQTPRYLIKTRGQQVTLSCSPISGHRSVSWYQQTPGQGLQFLFEYFSETQRNKGNFPGRFSGRQFSNSRSEMNVSTLELGDSALYLCASSLESGRDYEQYFGPGTRLTVT.

J is TRBJ2-7 and V is TRBV11-1; D is possibly TRBD2 (5 bases). With 2 bases removed from V and 6 bases from J, the gap between germline ends came to 11 bases. There are 13 residues in the CDR3. The germline gives CDR1 SGHAT, CDR2 FQDESV (reference sequence). The CDR3 here is CASSLTRVREQYF. The CDR3 DNA is TGTGCCAGCAGCTTAACTAGGGTCCGCGAGCAGTACTTC. Looking up the rest from reference TRBV11-1 and TRBJ2-7 gives the full variable domain: EAEVAQSPRYKITEKSQAVAFWCDPISGHATLYWYRQILGQGPELLVQFQDESVVDDSQLPKDRFSAERLKGVDSTLKIQPAELGDSAMYLCASSLTRVREQYFGPGTRLTVT.

This clonotype has just a few counts. The DNA of the CDR3 is TGTGCCAGCAGTAATAGGGGACCCCCCTACGAGCAGTACTTC. This encodes CASSNRGPPYEQYF. The chain uses TRBV12-3 or TRBV12-4 and TRBJ2-7; the D gene could be TRBD1 or TRBD2 (5 bases each). The V gene lost 5 bases and the J gene lost 2 bases, with 13 bases spanning the gap. The CDR3 extends over 14 amino acids.

This clonotype was recorded many times. The chain employs TRBV28 and TRBJ1-2, with TRBD1 matching over 8 bases. J lost 2 bases, V lost 6 bases, and 8 bases had no gene match. The CDR3 consists of 15 residues. Germline V gene lookup returns CDR1 MDHEN and CDR2 SYDVKM. CDR3 sequence: CASSIGQGGNYGYTF. For the CDR3, the DNA is TGTGCCAGCAGCATTGGACAGGGAGGCAACTATGGCTACACCTTC.

This sequence joins TRBV12-3 or TRBV12-4 and TRBJ2-7; no clear D. V lost 0 bases, J lost 3 bases, and 12 bases lay in between. The CDR3 consists of 15 residues. The CDR3 nucleotides read TGTGCCAGCAGTTTAGCGGGTTCGTCCTTCTACGAGCAGTACTTC. This sequence encodes CASSLAGSSFYEQYF.

As to this clonotype: One end of the junction fails to match germline, which may point to a read error. This chain uses TRBV10-3 with TRBJ1-1; no reliable D call. The CDR3 is 12 residues long. CDR1 is ENHRY and CDR2 is SYGVKD in the germline V gene. The CDR3 DNA follows: TGTGCCACGCGGCGGGTGAACAGTGAAGCTTTCTTT. The encoded protein is CATRRVNSEAFF.

This sequence joins TRBV27 and TRBJ1-2; 8 bases agree with TRBD1. The J segment lost 8 bases and the V segment lost 6 bases, leaving 17 bases of the junction unmatched. The CDR3 has 16 residues. Germline CDR1 is MNHEY and CDR2 is SMNVEV (reference sequence). The CDR3 nucleotides read TGTGCCAGCAGGTTCCTGGGGCCGACAGGGGCCTTCGGCTACACCTTC. Its translation is CASRFLGPTGAFGYTF.

This chain connects TRBV20-1 to TRBJ1-2, with 8 positions matching TRBD1. This CDR3 spans 13 amino acids. V shed 4 bases, J shed 8 bases, and the junction held 9 bases outside the gene matches. Per the germline V gene, CDR1 is DFQATT and CDR2 is SNEGSKA (reference sequence). CDR3: CSAKRQGIEGYTF. The CDR3 nucleotides read TGCAGTGCTAAACGACAGGGGATCGAGGGCTACACCTTC.

The CDR3 reads CASSQVGTGTIPQHF. DNA for the CDR3: TGTGCCAGCAGCCAAGTCGGGACAGGGACGATACCCCAGCATTTT. The chain is built from TRBV3-1 and TRBJ1-5; the match to TRBD1 covers 9 bases. Germline V gene data show CDR1 as LGHDT and CDR2 as YNNKEL (reference sequence). V lost 1 base, J lost 10 bases, and 8 bases stayed unmatched. The CDR3 loop spans 15 amino acids.

This clonotype came up a few times. The chain has TRBV28 and TRBJ1-6, with D uncertain. The ends were cut back, 7 bases at V and 2 bases at J, with 9 bases in the middle. This CDR3 region has 14 residues. Germline V gene sequence: CDR1 MDHEN, CDR2 SYDVKM. The CDR3 DNA sequence: TGTGCCAGCATCCCGGGTACCTATAATTCACCCCTCCACTTT. It translates to CASIPGTYNSPLHF. Full variable domain (remainder filled in from reference TRBV28 and TRBJ1-6): DVKVTQSSRYLVKRTGEKVFLECVQDMDHENMFWYRQDPGLGLRLIYFSYDVKMKEKGDIPEGYSVSREKKERFSLILESASTNQTSMYLCASIPGTYNSPLHFGNGTRLTVT.

The table lists this clonotype with a few counts. The chain joins TRBV30 to TRBJ2-5, with D unresolved. The V end was cut by 4 bases, the J end by 5 bases, with 14 bases between. Germline loops: CDR1 GTSNPN, CDR2 SVGIG (reference sequence). CDR3 length equals 13 residues. CDR3 residues: CAWTWWEEETQYF. CDR3 in DNA: TGTGCCTGGACATGGTGGGAAGAGGAGACCCAGTACTTC.

The rearrangement links TRBV7-2 to TRBJ1-4; TRBD1 might be the D (6 bases). The CDR3 totals 13 residues. The ends were cut back, 2 bases at V and 7 bases at J, with 8 bases in the middle. CDR1 and CDR2 (germline): SGHTA, FQGNSA. The chain's CDR3 is CASSLSDSEKLFF. CDR3 sequence (DNA): TGTGCCAGCAGCTTATCGGACAGTGAAAAACTGTTTTTT.

The J gene is TRBJ1-5, the V gene TRBV27, with 7 nucleotides matching TRBD1. This CDR3 region has 16 residues. CDR1 is MNHEY, CDR2 SMNVEV, per germline (reference sequence). V dropped 5 bases and J dropped 11; count of bases not matched to a gene: 18. The CDR3 DNA follows: TGTGCCAGCAGTCGAGAGACAGGGACGGCCTTAGAAGCCCAGCATTTT. Protein sequence: CASSRETGTALEAQHF.

A few counts support this clonotype. This chain joins TRBV5-1 and TRBJ1-1; TRBD1 aligns across 7 bases. The CDR3 extends over 14 amino acids. V gave up 3 bases and J gave up 4 bases; unmatched junction bases: 6. From germline, CDR1 is SGHRS and CDR2 YFSETQ. CDR3 loop: CASSSGQAITEAFF. The CDR3 DNA follows: TGCGCCAGCAGCTCCGGACAGGCAATCACTGAAGCTTTCTTT.

This clonotype was counted many times. V is TRBV2 and J is TRBJ1-6, with D tentatively TRBD1 (5 bases). Trimming left V 7 bases short and J 7 bases short, with 11 bases between. CDR3 length: 13 amino acids. The germline V gene has CDR1 SNHLY and CDR2 FYNNEI. CDR3 nucleotides: TGTGCCAGCAAGGGACTGCGGAATTCACCCCTCCACTTT. Translated: CASKGLRNSPLHF.

Ten or more counts support this clonotype. The chain has TRBV28 and TRBJ1-2, with 12 bases matching TRBD1. This CDR3 is 15 amino acids long. The V and J ends lost 3 bases and 7 bases, in that order; junction bases with no gene match: 6. The germline V gene encodes CDR1 MDHEN and CDR2 SYDVKM. This CDR3 is CASSLPGQGAFGYTF. The CDR3 DNA follows: TGTGCCAGCAGTTTGCCGGGACAGGGGGCGTTTGGCTACACCTTC.

This chain connects TRBV5-5 to TRBJ1-2, with 8 bases that match TRBD1. Per the germline V gene, CDR1 is SGHKS and CDR2 is YYEKEE (reference sequence). This CDR3 region has 14 residues. V lost 5 bases, J lost 5 bases, and 8 bases stayed unmatched. The CDR3 bases are TGTGCCAGCAGAACGACAGGGGCATTTTATGGCTACACCTTC. Protein: CASRTTGAFYGYTF.

This clonotype has just a few counts. The V and J genes are TRBV30 and TRBJ1-4; weak D call: TRBD1 (6 bases). CDR3 size: 14 residues. V was clipped by 3 bases and J by 2 bases, with 10 bases between them. CDR1 and CDR2 (germline): GTSNPN, SVGIG (reference sequence). The CDR3 region is CAWSRQGTNEKLFF. The CDR3 DNA is TGTGCCTGGAGCCGGCAGGGGACTAATGAAAAACTGTTTTTT.

The table lists this clonotype with many counts. The V call is TRBV11-2, the J call TRBJ2-5; 8 positions agree with TRBD1. Trimming at V came to 0 bases and at J to 5 bases, leaving 5 bases not matched to a gene. CDR1 is SGHAT and CDR2 is FQNNGV in the germline V gene. This CDR3 has 15 amino acids. In DNA form, the CDR3 reads TGTGCCAGCAGCTTAGAAGGGACAGGATGGGAGACCCAGTACTTC. As protein: CASSLEGTGWETQYF.

This clonotype was counted many times. This CDR3 is CASSPLGLQYEQYF. The DNA for the CDR3 is TGTGCCAGCAGCCCACTGGGACTACAATACGAGCAGTACTTC. The rearrangement joins TRBV11-1 to TRBJ2-7; 7 positions agree with TRBD2. Germline V CDR1 and CDR2: SGHAT, FQDESV (reference sequence). This CDR3 comprises 14 residues. V was clipped by 5 bases and J by 4 bases; unmatched bases: 8.

The chain links TRBV19 to TRBJ1-1, with D maybe TRBD1 (6 bases). The V gene lost 3 bases and the J gene lost 2 bases, with 13 bases spanning the gap. This CDR3 has 15 amino acids. From germline, CDR1 is LNHDA and CDR2 SQIVND (reference sequence). CDR3 region: CASSMPGDGNTEAFF. Here the CDR3 DNA reads TGTGCCAGTAGTATGCCAGGGGACGGTAACACTGAAGCTTTCTTT.

This chain joins TRBV28 and TRBJ2-2; 10 nucleotides match TRBD1. V dropped 2 bases and J dropped 6; count of bases not matched to a gene: 3. This CDR3 has 15 residues. Germline CDR1 is MDHEN and CDR2 is SYDVKM. The CDR3 spells CASSLGTGVAGELFF. CDR3 coding DNA: TGTGCCAGCAGTTTAGGGACAGGGGTGGCCGGGGAGCTGTTTTTT.

The chain joins TRBV11-2 to TRBJ2-1; the match to TRBD2 covers 10 bases. CDR1 is SGHAT, CDR2 FQNNGV, per germline. V shed 2 bases and J 3 bases; nucleotides not matched to a gene: 4. The CDR3 spans 16 residues. The DNA of the CDR3 is TGTGCCAGCAGCTTATCAAGGACTAGCGGCTACAATGAGCAGTTCTTC. This encodes CASSLSRTSGYNEQFF.